The 12 T cell receptor beta chains in this list originate from one sample, sequenced in a study of glioma-infiltrating T cells after dendritic cell vaccination. Measured with immunoSEQ multiplex PCR; TCRdb has only the in-frame clones, and not every one. This table holds tens of thousands of clones, 85% found once. The specimen was blood, collected before dendritic cell vaccination. The receptors here all came from a human donor with glioblastoma.

This chain joins TRBV19 and TRBJ2-7, with 8 nucleotides matching TRBD1. J lost 6 bases, V lost 5 bases, and 9 bases had no gene match. This CDR3 comprises 14 residues. The germline CDR1 and CDR2 sequences are LNHDA and SQIVND (reference sequence). The CDR3 reads CASSLRTGTGEQYF. For the CDR3, the DNA is TGTGCCAGTAGTCTGCGGACAGGGACGGGCGAGCAGTACTTC.

The chain carries TRBV19 and TRBJ1-5, with a possible D match to TRBD1 (5 bases). This CDR3 is 14 amino acids long. Looked up from germline, CDR1 is LNHDA and CDR2 is SQIVND (reference sequence). Trimming removed 6 bases from V and 2 bases from J, with 11 bases in between. CDR3 loop: CASRGGSGNQPQHF. In DNA, the CDR3 is TGTGCCAGTAGGGGGGGGTCGGGCAATCAGCCCCAGCATTTT.

In the case of this clone: Different DNA sequences within this sample yield the same CDR3. The V and J genes are TRBV7-6 and TRBJ2-7; D possibly corresponds to TRBD2 (5 bases). The CDR3 runs 14 residues. The V gene lost 1 base and the J gene lost 1 base, with 8 bases spanning the gap. Germline V gene sequence: CDR1 SGHVS, CDR2 FNYEAQ. CDR3 DNA: TGTGCCAGCAGCTTAGAAGAGGGTTCCTACGAGCAGTACTTC. Amino acid sequence: CASSLEEGSYEQYF.

The chain links TRBV11-3 to TRBJ2-1; 9 bases are shared with TRBD1. The CDR3 runs to 17 residues. With V trimmed by 6 bases and J by 2 bases, 11 bases remained unmatched. Germline-derived CDR1 and CDR2 are SGHNT and YENEEA. This CDR3 is CASRGGRRDRAYNEQFF. The CDR3, as DNA: TGTGCCAGCAGGGGGGGGCGGCGGGACAGGGCCTACAATGAGCAGTTCTTC.

The CDR3 DNA reads as TGTGCCAGCAGCTTATCCAGTACTAATGAAAAACTGTTTTTT. Its translation is CASSLSSTNEKLFF. V and J are TRBV5-5 and TRBJ1-4; D ambiguous. Germline loops: CDR1 SGHKS, CDR2 YYEKEE (reference sequence). There are 14 residues in the CDR3. Trimming took off 2 bases at V and 2 bases at J, with 7 bases between the two ends.

V gene TRBV11-2 combines with J gene TRBJ2-1, with 8 positions matching TRBD2. From germline, CDR1 is SGHAT and CDR2 FQNNGV. The CDR3 is made up of 15 amino acids. The ends lost 4 bases at V and 1 base at J; junction bases unmatched: 3. In DNA form, the CDR3 reads TGTGCCAGCAGCTCCCGGGGGGGTTCCTACAATGAGCAGTTCTTC. It encodes CASSSRGGSYNEQFF.

The V gene is TRBV4-1, the J gene TRBJ2-2, with TRBD1 identical over 8 bases. V trimming: 4 bases; J trimming: 1 base; junction bases outside the gene matches: 2. From germline, CDR1 is MGHRA and CDR2 YSYEKL. The CDR3 has 15 amino acids. DNA of the CDR3: TGCGCCAGCAGCCTGACAGGGGAGAACACCGGGGAGCTGTTTTTT. Translation: CASSLTGENTGELFF.

The chain is built from TRBV19 and TRBJ2-1; the match to TRBD2 covers 9 bases. The CDR3 extends over 14 amino acids. The V segment lost 7 bases and the J segment 3 bases; nucleotides outside the gene matches: 4. Per germline, CDR1 LNHDA and CDR2 SQIVND (reference sequence). The CDR3, as DNA: TGTGCCAGTACTAGCGGGGAAATCTACAATGAGCAGTTCTTC. Amino acid sequence: CASTSGEIYNEQFF. Supplemented by reference TRBV19 and TRBJ2-1, the full variable domain reads DGGITQSPKYLFRKEGQNVTLSCEQNLNHDAMYWYRQDPGQGLRLIYYSQIVNDFQKGDIAEGYSVSREKKESFPLTVTSAQKNPTAFYLCASTSGEIYNEQFFGPGTRLTVL.

V is TRBV4-3 and J is TRBJ1-2; 11 positions agree with TRBD1. The CDR3 extends over 16 amino acids. V was clipped by 3 bases and J by 2 bases; unmatched bases: 5. Germline-derived CDR1 and CDR2 are LGHNA and YSLEER. The chain's CDR3 is CASSQGQGGRNYGYTF. The CDR3 region has the DNA TGCGCCAGCAGCCAGGGACAGGGGGGAAGAAACTATGGCTACACCTTC.

On this clone itself: Other DNA sequences in this sample translate to the same CDR3. The genes are TRBV15 and TRBJ1-2; the D gene is possibly TRBD1 (5 bases). CDR3 size: 14 residues. From germline, CDR1 is LNHNV and CDR2 YYDKDF (reference sequence). V lost 0 bases to trimming and J lost 4 bases, with 9 bases between them. As DNA, the CDR3 is TGTGCCACCAGCAGAGACAGGGTAGGCTATGGCTACACCTTC. Protein: CATSRDRVGYGYTF.

This chain connects TRBV7-2 to TRBJ2-5; D is uncertain. V was pared by 5 bases and J by 5 bases, with 12 bases between. Germline CDR1 reads SGHTA; CDR2 reads FQGNSA. The CDR3 runs 13 residues. Written as DNA, the CDR3 is TGTGCCAGCAGCGCCTTTAGGCGGGAGACCCAGTACTTC. Residues: CASSAFRRETQYF.

The J gene is TRBJ2-1, the V gene TRBV5-4, with 10 bases matching TRBD2. The CDR3 is 15 amino acids. Germline CDR1 and CDR2: SGHNT and YYREEE (reference sequence). Trimming cost V 4 bases and J 1 base; bases outside gene matches: 2. The CDR3 region is CASSRTSGSYNEQFF. CDR3 coding DNA: TGTGCCAGCAGCAGGACTAGCGGTTCCTACAATGAGCAGTTCTTC.